Listed below are T cell receptor beta chains from one sample, sequenced in a study of blood T cells in healthy people across ages. TCRdb fed the 5' RACE reads into MiXCR, producing one record per CDR3 protein. The data contain 1,500,000 or so distinct CDR3 sequences, under 55% of them singletons. The sequenced sample was blood. The source is a woman under 30 in good health. Both conserved end residues are part of each CDR3. The order of the fields is V gene, D gene, clone size, J gene, CDR3 protein, CDR3 DNA. D genes are given only for firm matches. The size field is filled for only some rows; it gives once, few, many or a size class.

TRBV20-1	TRBD2	.	TRBJ2-7	CSGRDYNEQYF	TGCAGTGGGCGGGACTACAATGAGCAGTACTTC
TRBV6-5	.	few	TRBJ2-1	CASSYTDINEQFF	TGTGCCAGCAGTTACACGGACATCAATGAGCAGTTCTTC
TRBV4-1	.	.	TRBJ1-1	CASSQLNPPGRRNTEAFF	TGCGCCAGCAGCCAACTGAATCCTCCGGGACGGAGAAACACTGAAGCTTTCTTT
TRBV12-3/TRBV12-4	TRBD2	few	TRBJ2-3	CASKLHSGAADTQYF	TGTGCCAGCAAACTACATAGCGGGGCGGCAGATACGCAGTATTTT
TRBV20-1	TRBD2	few	TRBJ2-4	CSAGDGRRAKNIQYF	TGCAGTGCTGGCGACGGGAGGCGGGCCAAAAACATTCAGTACTTC
TRBV5-1	.	.	TRBJ1-2	CAGSLAGPGIAGYTF	TGCGCCGGCAGCTTAGCCGGGCCAGGGATCGCTGGCTACACCTTC
TRBV27	.	few	TRBJ2-1	CASSVTKYNEQFF	TGTGCCAGCAGTGTAACTAAATACAATGAGCAGTTCTTC
TRBV7-2	TRBD1	once	TRBJ2-7	CASSLAPGTGPYNEQYF	TGTGCCAGCAGCTTGGCCCCGGGGACAGGGCCCTACAATGAGCAGTACTTC
TRBV29-1	.	.	TRBJ1-5	CSVADNLGNQPQHF	TGCAGCGTTGCCGACAACCTTGGCAATCAGCCCCAGCATTTT
TRBV25-1	TRBD1	.	TRBJ1-4	CASRDDRGQYEILFF	TGTGCCAGCAGGGATGACAGGGGGCAGTATGAAATACTGTTTTTT
TRBV7-2	.	few	TRBJ2-1	CASSPDASSYNEQFF	TGTGCCAGCAGCCCTGACGCGAGCTCCTACAATGAGCAGTTCTTC
TRBV9	.	few	TRBJ2-3	CASSGESRRLTDTQYF	TGTGCCAGCAGCGGCGAGTCGAGACGGCTCACAGATACGCAGTATTTT
TRBV20-1	.	once	TRBJ2-3	CSAKTGVVADTQYF	TGCAGTGCTAAAACTGGGGTCGTGGCAGATACGCAGTATTTT
TRBV4-1	TRBD1	.	TRBJ2-7	CASSQIRGSYEQYF	TGTGCCAGCTCACAGATCAGGGGGTCCTACGAGCAGTACTTC
TRBV3-1	TRBD2	.	TRBJ2-1	CACRATRTSSYNEQFF	TGTGCCTGCAGGGCTACTCGGACTAGCTCCTACAATGAGCAGTTCTTC
TRBV28	.	.	TRBJ2-2	CASRYSWGTGELFF	TGTGCCAGCAGATACAGTTGGGGCACCGGGGAGCTGTTTTTT
TRBV20-1	.	few	TRBJ2-1	CSARAAGSYNEQFF	TGCAGTGCTAGAGCGGCTGGATCCTACAATGAGCAGTTCTTC
TRBV7-2	.	few	TRBJ2-3	CASSLVSPVDTQYF	TGTGCCAGCAGCTTAGTGAGTCCGGTCGATACGCAGTATTTT
TRBV9	.	many	TRBJ1-1	CASSRGGVGTEAFF	TGTGCCTCTTCCCGCGGCGGGGTTGGCACTGAAGCTTTCTTT
TRBV7-9	.	.	TRBJ2-7	CASSLGTGRLKQYF	TGTGCCAGCAGCTTAGGAACCGGGAGATTGAAGCAGTACTTC
TRBV6-5	.	.	TRBJ1-4	CASSYSGARNEKLFF	TGTGCCAGCAGTTACTCCGGGGCCCGGAACGAAAAACTGTTTTTT
TRBV7-9	TRBD2	.	TRBJ2-1	CASSVPRPAGAYNEQFF	TGTGCCAGCAGCGTCCCACGCCCAGCGGGGGCGTACAATGAGCAGTTCTTC
TRBV20-1	TRBD1	.	TRBJ1-5	CSAGQGKGGQPQHF	TGCAGTGCTGGACAGGGTAAGGGAGGACAGCCCCAGCATTTT
TRBV4-1	.	.	TRBJ2-7	CASSHGQASYEQYF	TGCGCCAGCAGCCACGGACAAGCTTCCTACGAGCAGTACTTC
TRBV10-3	TRBD1	.	TRBJ1-5	CAISESGQGDQPQHF	TGTGCCATCAGTGAGTCGGGACAGGGTGATCAGCCCCAGCATTTT
TRBV7-9	TRBD1	.	TRBJ1-1	CASSLAQGQDVEAFF	TGTGCCAGCAGCTTAGCGCAAGGACAGGACGTTGAAGCTTTCTTT
TRBV5-6	.	few	TRBJ2-7	CASSLAARVTSYEQYF	TGTGCCAGCAGCTTGGCCGCGCGGGTTACTTCCTACGAGCAGTACTTC
TRBV6-5	.	.	TRBJ1-1	CASNQQGATEAFF	TGTGCCAGCAACCAGCAGGGCGCCACTGAAGCTTTCTTT
TRBV11-2	.	few	TRBJ2-1	CASSSRTASYNEQFF	TGTGCCAGCAGCTCCCGGACAGCTTCCTACAATGAGCAGTTCTTC
TRBV20-1	TRBD1	few	TRBJ1-2	CRTGINYGYTF	TGCAGGACAGGGATTAACTATGGCTACACCTTC
TRBV29-1	TRBD1	.	TRBJ1-2	CSVTGDRGRRGYTF	TGCAGCGTCACCGGGGACAGGGGACGTAGAGGCTACACCTTC
TRBV15	.	.	TRBJ2-3	CATSRGGLGAAVKDTQYF	TGTGCCACCAGCAGAGGAGGCCTTGGCGCGGCCGTTAAGGATACGCAGTATTTT
TRBV24-1	TRBD2	.	TRBJ2-3	CATSDSSGRSDTQYF	TGTGCCACCAGTGACTCTAGCGGGAGATCGGATACGCAGTATTTT
TRBV29-1	.	.	TRBJ1-4	CSVRTPEATNEKLFF	TGCAGCGTAAGGACACCCGAGGCAACTAATGAAAAACTGTTTTTT
TRBV25-1	.	.	TRBJ2-1	CASSEYYPGVEDNEQFF	TGTGCCAGCAGTGAATATTATCCAGGGGTCGAGGACAATGAGCAGTTCTTC
TRBV28	.	few	TRBJ1-1	CASRDGRNTEAFF	TGTGCCAGCAGGGACGGGAGGAACACTGAAGCTTTCTTT
TRBV10-3	TRBD2	.	TRBJ2-5	CAISGPGLQETQYF	TGTGCCATCAGTGGACCGGGACTACAAGAGACCCAGTACTTC
TRBV27	.	.	TRBJ1-2	CASSSRDTPSYGYTF	TGTGCCAGCAGTTCGCGGGACACACCCTCCTATGGCTACACCTTC
TRBV20-1	TRBD1	.	TRBJ2-1	CSASGQVVYGEQFF	TGCAGTGCGTCGGGACAGGTGGTTTACGGCGAGCAGTTCTTC
TRBV20-1	.	few	TRBJ1-5	CSARAPASNQPQHF	TGCAGTGCTAGAGCCCCGGCTAGCAATCAGCCCCAGCATTTT
TRBV30	.	.	TRBJ2-5	CAWSDGITETQYF	TGTGCCTGGAGTGATGGCATCACGGAGACCCAGTACTTC
TRBV6-5	TRBD1	few	TRBJ1-5	CASSRDRGTDQPQHF	TGTGCCAGCAGCCGGGACAGGGGAACTGATCAGCCCCAGCATTTT
TRBV7-2	.	.	TRBJ1-4	CASSSRFGEKLFF	TGTGCCAGCAGCTCTCGGTTCGGAGAAAAACTGTTTTTT
TRBV12-3/TRBV12-4	TRBD1	few	TRBJ1-2	CASSALGQGEGYGYTF	TGTGCCAGCAGTGCCTTGGGACAGGGGGAAGGCTATGGCTACACCTTC
TRBV11-2	.	few	TRBJ1-4	CASSFTGSNEKLFF	TGTGCCAGCAGCTTTACCGGGAGTAATGAAAAACTGTTTTTT
TRBV7-2	TRBD1	.	TRBJ1-2	CASSLAGGTGLTYGYTF	TGTGCCAGCAGCTTAGCGGGGGGGACAGGGCTTACCTATGGCTACACCTTC
TRBV30	TRBD1	few	TRBJ2-4	CAWDRGRREQYF	TGTGCCTGGGACAGGGGACGGAGGGAGCAGTACTTC
TRBV7-9	TRBD2	.	TRBJ2-7	CASRDTSGSYEQYF	TGTGCCAGCAGAGATACTAGCGGGTCCTACGAGCAGTACTTC
TRBV10-3	.	.	TRBJ1-2	CAISEGLNSNYGYTF	TGTGCCATCAGTGAAGGGCTAAATTCTAACTATGGCTACACCTTC
TRBV12-3/TRBV12-4	TRBD2	many	TRBJ2-3	CASSSLPSGYTQYF	TGTGCCAGCAGTTCCCTCCCTAGCGGTTATACGCAGTATTTT